This T cell receptor beta chain was found in a study of cytomegalovirus exposure and HLA in healthy donors. Study observations and caveats: Reportedly, fewer N-insertions than the approximately 680-donor mean appeared in an Asian-associated ancestry cluster in a later analysis.

PCR employed 60 Vbeta and 13 Jbeta primers. The table came from immunoSEQ multiplex PCR; TCRdb's copy has only in-frame clones and leaves some out. The sample lists under 200,000 clones, approximately 80% seen once, with about 3% in the top ten. In this sample, this clone turned up once. Its antigen remains unknown. CDR1 LNHDA and CDR2 SQIVND come from the germline V gene (reference sequence). The germline V and J ends were trimmed by 6 bases and 2 bases, with 12 bases remaining between them. The length of the CDR3 is 14 residues. The TCR was taken from a man aged 40-49 years in good health and CMV-seropositive. The chain joins TRBV19 to TRBJ2-3; D possibly corresponds to TRBD1 (6 bases). The material sequenced was PBMCs. This chain's CDR3 is CASSPWDNTDTQYF. CDR3 sequence (DNA): TGTGCCAGTAGCCCCTGGGACAACACAGATACGCAGTATTTT.